Listed below are T cell receptor beta chains from one sample, sequenced in a study of blood T cell repertoires in COVID-19. The method was immunoSEQ multiplex PCR; TCRdb's version includes in-frame clones alone and lacks a portion of them. The profile shows approximately 61,000 clones, approximately 79% of them singletons. Source material: peripheral blood. These receptors all stem from a woman in her 70s with acute or convalescent COVID-19. Both conserved end residues are part of each CDR3. A D gene is named only where the DNA matches it firmly. Clone sizes are given selectively: once, few, many, or a class where the clone is expanded.

few,TRBV27,TRBJ1-6,NA,TGTGCCAGCAGTTCGGCAGGGGAAATTTCACCCCTCCACTTT,CASSSAGEISPLHF
few,TRBV18,TRBJ1-5,TRBD1,TGTGCCAGCTCACCCACAGGGGATCAGCCCCAGCATTTT,CASSPTGDQPQHF
NA,TRBV6-6,TRBJ2-7,TRBD2,TGTGCCAGCAGTTACGCCTCCGGGGGGTCCTACGAGCAGTACTTC,CASSYASGGSYEQYF
NA,TRBV4-1,TRBJ2-1,NA,TGCGCCAGCAGCTACCAGAGGGGGGGCCTGGGGAATGAGCAGTTCTTC,CASSYQRGGLGNEQFF
NA,TRBV7-3,TRBJ2-3,TRBD2,TGTGCCAGCAGCTCTAGCGGGGGCACAGATACGCAGTATTTT,CASSSSGGTDTQYF
NA,TRBV5-3,TRBJ2-3,TRBD2,TGTGCCAGAAGCTCCAGACTAGCGGGGAGCACAGATACGCAGTATTTT,CARSSRLAGSTDTQYF
few,TRBV11-2,TRBJ1-6,NA,TGTGCCAGCAGCCCGGACAGCGCCTATAATTCACCCCTCCACTTT,CASSPDSAYNSPLHF
NA,TRBV6-5,TRBJ2-5,TRBD2,TGTGCCACTGTGCGGGGGGGCAAAGAGACCCAGTACTTC,CATVRGGKETQYF
NA,TRBV11-2,TRBJ1-1,NA,TGTGCCAGCAGCTTAGAGTTCCGGAACACTGAAGCTTTCTTT,CASSLEFRNTEAFF
once,TRBV3-1/TRBV3-2,TRBJ1-1,TRBD1,TGTGCCAGCAGCCACGGGACAGCCACTGAAGCTTTCTTT,CASSHGTATEAFF
NA,TRBV27,TRBJ1-4,TRBD1,TGTGCCAGCGGGATCAGGGGGGACGGATCTAATGAAAAACTGTTTTTT,CASGIRGDGSNEKLFF
NA,TRBV25-1,TRBJ1-2,TRBD1,TGTGCCAGCAGTCCAGGGGGTAACTATGGCTACACCTTC,CASSPGGNYGYTF
NA,TRBV6-5,TRBJ2-5,NA,TGTGCCAGCATGCTTCAGGGTAAACTACAAGAGACCCAGTACTTC,CASMLQGKLQETQYF
NA,TRBV9,TRBJ1-2,NA,TGTGCCAGCAGCCGGGACACTTATGGCTACACCTTC,CASSRDTYGYTF
NA,TRBV7-9,TRBJ2-3,NA,TGTGCCAGCGGGGGGAGGACAGATACGCAGTATTTT,CASGGRTDTQYF
NA,TRBV5-1,TRBJ2-3,TRBD1,TGCGCCAGCAGCTTGGCAGGGGGCGCGGTGGTAGATACGCAGTATTTT,CASSLAGGAVVDTQYF
NA,TRBV6-2/TRBV6-3,TRBJ1-2,TRBD1,TGTGCCAGCAGTTACCCCCCCCCGACAGGGCTCCTGTATGGCTACACCTTC,CASSYPPPTGLLYGYTF
once,TRBV5-6,TRBJ1-1,NA,TGTGCCAGCAGCCCGGACAGCATGAACACTGAAGCTTTCTTT,CASSPDSMNTEAFF
NA,TRBV5-6,TRBJ1-2,TRBD1,TGTGCCAGCAGCCGCTGGGACAGGGCCTTGGGTGGCTACACCTTC,CASSRWDRALGGYTF
NA,TRBV15,TRBJ1-4,NA,TGTGCCACCAGCAGAGAGGGGACATCCTTACAACTGTTTTTT,CATSREGTSLQLFF
medium-sized,TRBV6-1,TRBJ1-6,NA,TGTGCCAGCAGTGAACAGGGAACCGACAGAAAGGGCTATAATTCACCCCTCCACTTT,CASSEQGTDRKGYNSPLHF
NA,TRBV23-1,TRBJ1-5,NA,TGCGCCAGCAAGGGGATAAGCAATCAGCCCCAGCATTTT,CASKGISNQPQHF
NA,TRBV7-8,TRBJ1-2,TRBD1,TGTGCCAGCAGCTTAGGGTGGGACAGCAACTATGGCTACACCTTC,CASSLGWDSNYGYTF
NA,TRBV18,TRBJ1-5,TRBD1,TGTGCCAGCTCACCTACGGCTGGGACAGGGAGGCATCAGCCCCAGCATTTT,CASSPTAGTGRHQPQHF
NA,TRBV20-1,TRBJ1-2,TRBD1,TGCAGTGCTAGTCGAATCAGGGGGACAGGGGGCGCTAAGAATTATGGCTACACCTTC,CSASRIRGTGGAKNYGYTF
NA,TRBV11-2,TRBJ2-3,NA,TGTGCCAGCAGCCAGACATGGACAACAGATACGCAGTATTTT,CASSQTWTTDTQYF
NA,TRBV7-2,TRBJ2-5,TRBD2,TGTGCCAGCAGCCGCACCGGGGGCCTAGCGGGGGTCCGGGGGGAGACCCAGTACTTC,CASSRTGGLAGVRGETQYF
NA,TRBV11-2,TRBJ2-1,TRBD1,TGTGCCAGCAGCTTCGGACAGGGGTCCTACAATGAGCAGTTCTTC,CASSFGQGSYNEQFF
NA,TRBV25-1,TRBJ1-1,NA,TGTGCCAGCAGTGAATCAGGGGTTGGCAGAGCTTTCTTT,CASSESGVGRAFF
NA,TRBV10-3,TRBJ2-1,TRBD1,TGTGCCATCAGTGACTCAACAGGGGGTCGGGTAACCTACAATGAGCAGTTCTTC,CAISDSTGGRVTYNEQFF
many,TRBV7-6,TRBJ2-2,TRBD1,TGTGCCAGCAGCCTTGGGACAGCGAACACCGGGGAGCTGTTTTTT,CASSLGTANTGELFF
NA,TRBV13,TRBJ2-3,TRBD2,TGTGCCAGCAGCTTAGGCCTCTCGGGGGGTAGCACAGATACGCAGTATTTT,CASSLGLSGGSTDTQYF
NA,TRBV5-5,TRBJ2-1,TRBD2,TGTGCCAGCAGCTTGGGGCTAGCGGGGGTCTACAATGAGCAGTTCTTC,CASSLGLAGVYNEQFF
NA,TRBV10-3,TRBJ1-1,TRBD1,TGTGCCATCAGTCAGGACAGGACTTACACTGAAGCTTTCTTT,CAISQDRTYTEAFF
NA,TRBV12-1,TRBJ1-5,NA,TGTGCCAGCAGCTCGGACCGGACAGGGGTTCAGCCCCAGCATTTT,CASSSDRTGVQPQHF
NA,TRBV5-6,TRBJ1-2,NA,TGTGCCAGCAGCTTGGACAGGCCCCCTCGCTACACCTTC,CASSLDRPPRYTF